In this sample, the clone carrying this TCR beta chain turned up many times. Its antigen is as yet unknown. From RNA, the CDR3 regions of TCR beta chains were amplified and sequenced. A first-round RT-PCR used HTBI primers, followed by a second-round multiplex PCR. TCRdb recomputed calls from the multiplex PCR reads with MiXCR, one row per CDR3 protein. Of about 1.1 million distinct CDR3 sequences in the sample, 35% to 40% were seen once. The CDR3 length is 15 residues. The ends lost 5 bases at V and 0 bases at J; junction bases unmatched: 6. CDR1 and CDR2 (germline): SGHVS, FQNEAQ. These data come from a study of Graves' ophthalmopathy and Graves' hyperthyroidism. Overall study context: Hyperthyroidism qualified as stable when ophthalmopathy did not develop within 18 months of follow-up.

General study points: For separating ophthalmopathy from stable hyperthyroidism, a 13-signature model gave about 90% sensitivity and 75% to 83% specificity. In blood, most expanded thyroid clonotypes above 0.001 frequency were also detected. Its predictions of ophthalmopathy progression gave the model over 70% sensitivity and about 78% specificity.

The source is an adult man with Graves' hyperthyroidism. What was sequenced was peripheral blood or thyroid tissue (not recorded which). V is TRBV7-8 and J is TRBJ1-1, with TRBD1 identical over 7 bases. CDR3 coding DNA: TGTGCCAGCAGCCCAGAGGGACAGATGAACACTGAAGCTTTCTTT. Residues: CASSPEGQMNTEAFF.